Listed below are T cell receptor beta chains from one sample, sequenced in a study of T cells after yellow fever vaccination. TCRdb reanalysed the 5' RACE reads using MiXCR and keeps one entry per CDR3 protein. Among almost 600,000 distinct CDR3 sequences listed, less than 15% were seen once. Specimen: PBMCs, collected on the day of the yellow fever booster vaccination. These receptors all stem from a young man who received the YFV17D yellow fever vaccine. Each CDR3 is given with its conserved first and last residue. A D gene is named only where the DNA matches it firmly. Clone size, where shown, is once, few, many, or a class for clones that have expanded.

size	V	D	length	J	CDR3	DNA
-	TRBV29-1	-	13	TRBJ1-1	CSVDPIMNTEAFF	TGCAGCGTTGATCCGATAATGAACACTGAAGCTTTCTTT
-	TRBV5-1	TRBD2	19	TRBJ2-5	CASSPGLAGHRIFQETQYF	TGCGCCAGCAGCCCGGGACTAGCGGGACACCGGATCTTCCAAGAGACCCAGTACTTC
many	TRBV19	-	15	TRBJ2-2	CATLVPNKGTGELFF	TGTGCCACGCTAGTCCCCAACAAGGGCACCGGGGAGCTGTTTTTT
-	TRBV5-1	-	14	TRBJ1-2	CASSLAEGDYGYTF	TGCGCCAGCAGCTTGGCCGAGGGAGACTATGGCTACACCTTC
few	TRBV6-5	-	12	TRBJ2-1	CASSYSGSEQFF	TGTGCCAGCAGTTACTCCGGGAGCGAGCAGTTCTTC
-	TRBV12-3/TRBV12-4	TRBD2	19	TRBJ2-1	CASMSFGTPGLADYNEQFF	TGTGCCAGTATGTCGTTCGGGACACCGGGACTAGCAGATTACAATGAGCAGTTCTTC
-	TRBV7-2	-	16	TRBJ2-2	CASSLGPDGGSGELFF	TGTGCCAGCAGCTTAGGCCCGGATGGGGGCTCCGGGGAGCTGTTTTTT
few	TRBV28	TRBD1	16	TRBJ2-7	CASSPPAGTGDHEQYF	TGTGCCAGCAGTCCTCCAGCCGGGACAGGGGACCACGAGCAGTACTTC
-	TRBV6-9	-	11	TRBJ2-2	CASTFTGGLFF	TGTGCCAGCACCTTCACCGGGGGGCTGTTTTTT
-	TRBV5-1	-	14	TRBJ2-7	CASSFDGTSYEQYF	TGCGCCAGCAGCTTCGACGGGACCTCCTACGAGCAGTACTTC
few	TRBV12-3/TRBV12-4	-	13	TRBJ1-2	CASSLLAGDGYTF	TGTGCCAGCAGTTTGTTAGCAGGAGATGGCTACACCTTC
few	TRBV7-2	-	12	TRBJ1-5	CASSLDGQPQHF	TGTGCCAGCAGCTTAGATGGTCAGCCCCAGCATTTT
few	TRBV28	TRBD1	13	TRBJ1-2	CASRAGGSYGYTF	TGTGCCAGCAGGGCAGGGGGATCCTATGGCTACACCTTC
few	TRBV6-6	TRBD2	13	TRBJ2-5	CASSKLAGETQYF	TGTGCCAGCAGCAAACTAGCGGGAGAGACCCAGTACTTC
-	TRBV5-1	TRBD1	13	TRBJ2-5	CASRAGTEETQYF	TGCGCCAGCAGGGCCGGGACAGAAGAGACCCAGTACTTC
many	TRBV29-1	-	16	TRBJ1-1	CSATITLGTLNTEAFF	TGCAGCGCCACAATCACCTTAGGGACACTGAACACTGAAGCTTTCTTT
-	TRBV6-4	-	14	TRBJ2-2	CASSGSPGTGELFF	TGTGCCAGCAGTGGTTCCCCGGGGACCGGGGAGCTGTTTTTT
few	TRBV27	-	14	TRBJ2-3	CASSPRDGPDTQYF	TGTGCCAGCAGTCCCCGGGACGGACCAGATACGCAGTATTTT
-	TRBV4-3	TRBD2	20	TRBJ2-1	CASSQAPGLAGSSSYNEQFF	TGCGCCAGCAGCCAGGCCCCGGGACTAGCGGGTTCGAGCTCCTACAATGAGCAGTTCTTC
few	TRBV12-3/TRBV12-4	-	15	TRBJ2-5	CASSWPSEYQETQYF	TGTGCCAGCAGTTGGCCCTCAGAGTACCAAGAGACCCAGTACTTC
-	TRBV6-1	-	14	TRBJ1-2	CASSEDWGNYGYTF	TGTGCCAGCAGTGAAGACTGGGGGAACTATGGCTACACCTTC
-	TRBV20-1	TRBD2	15	TRBJ2-7	CGARDLTSGNYEQYF	TGCGGTGCTAGAGATCTCACTAGCGGTAACTACGAGCAGTACTTC
few	TRBV18	-	15	TRBJ2-1	CASTGPGPSYNEQFF	TGTGCCAGCACCGGCCCGGGGCCGTCCTACAATGAGCAGTTCTTC
few	TRBV5-1	TRBD2	17	TRBJ2-2	CASSLDSGRASAGELFF	TGCGCCAGCAGCTTGGATAGCGGGAGGGCCAGCGCCGGGGAGCTGTTTTTT
many	TRBV5-1	TRBD2	15	TRBJ2-3	CASSLAGGSTDTQYF	TGCGCCAGCTCGCTAGCGGGAGGGAGCACAGATACGCAGTATTTT
-	TRBV15	-	12	TRBJ2-5	CATKQGGETQYF	TGTGCCACGAAACAGGGAGGGGAGACCCAGTACTTC
few	TRBV2	-	14	TRBJ2-1	CASRQGSSYNEQFF	TGTGCCAGCAGACAGGGAAGCTCCTACAATGAGCAGTTCTTC
few	TRBV24-1	-	15	TRBJ2-2	CATSDSGLAPGELFF	TGTGCCACCAGTGATAGTGGGCTAGCTCCCGGGGAGCTGTTTTTT
-	TRBV5-1	TRBD1	15	TRBJ2-5	CASSLGQGWEETQYF	TGCGCCAGCAGCTTGGGACAGGGATGGGAAGAGACCCAGTACTTC
-	TRBV30	TRBD2	16	TRBJ2-1	CAWRNPGTSPSAEQFF	TGTGCCTGGAGGAATCCCGGGACTAGCCCCTCAGCTGAGCAGTTCTTC
-	TRBV29-1	TRBD2	12	TRBJ2-7	CSVGGGSYEQYF	TGCAGCGTTGGGGGCGGGAGTTACGAGCAGTACTTC
few	TRBV7-2	TRBD1	17	TRBJ2-2	CASSPGTGDITAGELFF	TGTGCCAGCAGCCCCGGGACAGGGGATATCACAGCCGGGGAGCTGTTTTTT
few	TRBV5-1	-	16	TRBJ2-1	CASSSAHASSYNEQFF	TGCGCCAGCAGCTCCGCCCATGCATCCTCCTACAATGAGCAGTTCTTC
few	TRBV20-1	-	16	TRBJ1-6	CSVLNPGDYQGSPLHF	TGCAGTGTCTTAAATCCGGGGGACTACCAGGGTTCACCCCTCCACTTT
-	TRBV3-1	-	13	TRBJ1-4	CASSQAVTEKLFF	TGTGCCAGCAGCCAGGCTGTAACCGAAAAACTGTTTTTT
few	TRBV12-3/TRBV12-4	-	15	TRBJ2-1	CASSLGDNSYNEQFF	TGTGCCAGCAGTTTGGGGGACAACTCCTACAATGAGCAGTTCTTC
few	TRBV6-1	TRBD1	13	TRBJ2-1	CASRRGQENEQFF	TGTGCCAGCAGGAGGGGACAGGAAAATGAGCAGTTCTTC
few	TRBV15	TRBD2	14	TRBJ2-1	CATTSGRGHNEQFF	TGTGCCACCACTAGCGGGAGGGGACACAATGAGCAGTTCTTC
few	TRBV3-1	TRBD2	15	TRBJ2-1	CASSQNRLAENEQFF	TGTGCCAGCAGCCAGAACCGACTAGCTGAGAATGAGCAGTTCTTC
-	TRBV7-8	TRBD2	15	TRBJ2-2	CASSYRGGSTGELFF	TGTGCCAGCAGCTACCGGGGGGGGAGCACCGGGGAGCTGTTTTTT
few	TRBV19	-	14	TRBJ1-3	CASRTTGAGNTIYF	TGTGCCAGTAGAACCACCGGGGCTGGAAACACCATATATTTT
-	TRBV6-1	-	18	TRBJ2-6	CASNSSEHELAGANVLTF	TGTGCCAGCAATAGTAGTGAGCACGAGCTGGCTGGGGCCAACGTCCTGACTTTC
few	TRBV6-1	TRBD1	14	TRBJ1-6	CASRSRGPNSPLHF	TGTGCCAGCAGGTCCAGGGGGCCCAATTCACCCCTCCACTTT
-	TRBV20-1	-	15	TRBJ2-2	CSARVSGNGIGELFF	TGCAGTGCGAGAGTTAGTGGGAATGGGATCGGGGAGCTGTTTTTT
few	TRBV5-5	TRBD1	16	TRBJ2-7	CASSLGTGTGVSEQYF	TGTGCCAGCAGCTTGGGTACTGGGACAGGGGTTAGCGAGCAGTACTTC
few	TRBV5-5	-	14	TRBJ2-5	CASSLSLGWETQYF	TGTGCCAGCAGCTTGTCTCTGGGATGGGAGACCCAGTACTTC
-	TRBV9	-	19	TRBJ2-3	CASSVLSQPLGRGTDTQYF	TGTGCCAGCAGCGTTTTGAGTCAACCGCTTGGACGAGGCACAGATACGCAGTATTTT
-	TRBV25-1	TRBD2	16	TRBJ2-1	CASSRTSGSYGNEQFF	TGTGCCAGCAGTCGGACTAGCGGGAGTTACGGCAATGAGCAGTTCTTC